The text below deals with one T cell receptor (beta chain). Germline V gene sequence: CDR1 KGHSH, CDR2 LQKENI. The CDR3 loop spans 15 amino acids. Trimming cost V 4 bases and J 8 bases, with 18 bases left between them. This record belongs to a study of blood T cell repertoires in COVID-19. In the study overall: The United States, Italy and Spain supplied acute and convalescent COVID-19 samples. In each case, the material was cDNA or gDNA derived from T cells, B-cell-depleted T cells, or PBMCs.

How the authors handled the data: Amplified reference gene primers provided the basis for estimating nucleated cell counts. Assay: immunoSEQ multiplex PCR; the TCRdb copy retains only in-frame clones and omits some. V and J calls and clone size are copied from that table; D and trimming were computed from the DNA. The profile shows about 19,000 clones, 82% of them singletons. The chain is built from TRBV18 and TRBJ2-1, with a weak D call TRBD1 (5 bases). The sequence derives from a human donor in a cohort sampled during active COVID-19. Input material: peripheral blood. The CDR3 protein is CASSHVWQGRDEQFF. As DNA, the CDR3 is TGTGCCAGCTCACATGTGTGGCAGGGTCGGGATGAGCAGTTCTTC.